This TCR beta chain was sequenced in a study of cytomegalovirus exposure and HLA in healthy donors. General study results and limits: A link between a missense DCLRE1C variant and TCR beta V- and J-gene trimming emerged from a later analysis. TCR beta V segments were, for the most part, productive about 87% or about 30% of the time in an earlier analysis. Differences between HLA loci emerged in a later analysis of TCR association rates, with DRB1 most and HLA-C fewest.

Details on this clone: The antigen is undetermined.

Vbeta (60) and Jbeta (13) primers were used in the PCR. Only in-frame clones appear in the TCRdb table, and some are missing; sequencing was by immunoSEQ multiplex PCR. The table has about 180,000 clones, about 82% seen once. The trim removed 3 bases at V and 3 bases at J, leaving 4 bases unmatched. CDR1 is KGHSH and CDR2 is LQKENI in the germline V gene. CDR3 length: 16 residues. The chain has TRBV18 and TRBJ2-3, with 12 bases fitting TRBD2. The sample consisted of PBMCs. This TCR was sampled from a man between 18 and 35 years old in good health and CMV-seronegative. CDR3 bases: TGTGCCAGCTCACCTCAACTAGCGGGAGGAACAGATACGCAGTATTTT. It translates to CASSPQLAGGTDTQYF.